The TCR beta chain described here comes from a study of prognosis after radiotherapy for stage I lung cancer. Background on the study: Enrolled patients were those with stage I non-small cell lung cancer, a group that was recruited between April 2018 and 2019. Stereotactic body radiotherapy was never combined with concurrent therapy in any patient.

About this clonotype: Its specificity is not known. A far larger clone is one nucleotide away, so this likely arose from a read error.

The CDR3 spans 13 residues. CDR1 and CDR2 (germline): MNHEY, SVGEGT. Genomic DNA yielded TCR beta CDR3, amplified by two-round multiplex PCR. Every TRBV and TRBJ gene had its own specific primer in first-round PCR. Each CDR3 protein gets one entry after TCRdb re-called the multiplex PCR reads with MiXCR. The sample includes roughly 38,000 distinct CDR3 sequences, about 24% of them seen just once. The study's findings and limits: Following stereotactic body radiation therapy, patients who went on to develop distant metastases had lower Shannon entropy. Reportedly, TRBV and TRBJ gene usage differed by presence of metastases in patients.

The chain recombines TRBV6-2 or TRBV6-3 with TRBJ1-5, with 7 positions matching TRBD1. The J call may be in error: the DNA end matches TRBJ2-3 better. The TCR originated in a donor over 45 with non-small cell lung cancer. The sample in question was PBMCs, obtained before or after stereotactic body radiation therapy (not recorded which). The CDR3 coding sequence is TGTGCCAGCAAAGGGGGCGGCAATCAGCCCCAGTATTTT. As protein: CASKGGGNQPQYF.